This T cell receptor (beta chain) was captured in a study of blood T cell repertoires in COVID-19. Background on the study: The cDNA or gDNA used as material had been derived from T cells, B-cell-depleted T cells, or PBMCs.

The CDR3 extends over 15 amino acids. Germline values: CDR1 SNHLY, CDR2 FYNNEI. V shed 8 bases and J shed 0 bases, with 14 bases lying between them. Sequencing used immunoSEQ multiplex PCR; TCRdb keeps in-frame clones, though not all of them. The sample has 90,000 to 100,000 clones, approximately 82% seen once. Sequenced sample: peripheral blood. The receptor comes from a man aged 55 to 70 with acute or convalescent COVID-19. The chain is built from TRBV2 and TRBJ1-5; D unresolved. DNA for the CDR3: TGTGCCAGCGGGCAGTTAGACGATAGCAATCAGCCCCAGCATTTT. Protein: CASGQLDDSNQPQHF.